The rows below give T cell receptor beta chains drawn from one sample of a study of CD4 T cells in relation to SARS-CoV-2 and coronaviruses. Profiled with immunoSEQ multiplex PCR; TCRdb holds only in-frame clones, not every one. The data contain under 25,000 clones, 76% of them singletons. The antigens for these receptors are not known. The sample consisted of CD4+ T cells from PBMCs, cultured in vitro. These receptors all come from a human donor in good health. CDR3s include the opening cysteine and the closing phenylalanine or tryptophan. D genes are given only for firm matches. Clone size appears in some rows only: once, few, many, or a class for an expanded clone.

>TRBJ1-4|NA|TRBV5-4|NA
CASSLQGHEKLFF
TGTGCCAGCAGCCTGCAGGGTCATGAAAAACTGTTTTTT
>TRBJ2-7|NA|TRBV20-1|TRBD2
CSASSGTSDYEQYF
TGCAGTGCTAGTTCCGGGACTAGCGACTACGAGCAGTACTTC
>TRBJ1-5|NA|TRBV2|NA
CATRDSNQPQHF
TGTGCCACAAGGGATAGCAATCAGCCCCAGCATTTT
>TRBJ1-1|few|TRBV2|NA
CASSEVEYRVSEAFF
TGTGCCAGCAGTGAAGTTGAGTACAGGGTGTCTGAAGCTTTCTTT
>TRBJ1-1|NA|TRBV6-5|NA
CASSATREREAFF
TGTGCCAGCAGCGCCACAAGGGAACGAGAAGCTTTCTTT
>TRBJ2-7|NA|TRBV7-2|NA
CASSLNRWYEQYF
TGTGCCAGCAGCCTCAACAGGTGGTACGAGCAGTACTTC
>TRBJ2-3|NA|TRBV5-1|NA
CASSLVVAGPGTDTQYF
TGCGCCAGCAGCTTGGTGGTCGCGGGACCGGGCACAGATACGCAGTATTTT
>TRBJ1-2|NA|TRBV12-3/TRBV12-4|NA
CASIPPNGAGYTF
TGTGCCAGCATCCCCCCCAACGGGGCAGGCTACACCTTC
>TRBJ1-1|few|TRBV11-2|NA
CASRTLGQYEAFF
TGTGCCAGCAGGACCCTGGGGCAGTATGAAGCTTTCTTT
>TRBJ2-3|NA|TRBV19|TRBD1
CASSRQGAGDTQYF
TGTGCCAGTAGTCGACAGGGGGCAGGAGATACGCAGTATTTT
>TRBJ2-3|NA|TRBV7-3|TRBD2
CASSSGGSGTDTQYF
TGTGCCAGCAGCTCGGGCGGGAGCGGCACAGATACGCAGTATTTT
>TRBJ1-2|few|TRBV5-5|TRBD1
CASSWGQNQNYGYTF
TGTGCCAGCAGCTGGGGACAGAATCAGAACTATGGCTACACCTTC
>TRBJ2-7|NA|TRBV7-9|NA
CASSSGRLPFNSYEQYF
TGTGCCAGCAGCTCCGGCCGACTCCCGTTCAACTCCTACGAGCAGTACTTC
>TRBJ1-2|once|TRBV6-1|NA
CASSESYGDTGGGYTF
TGTGCCAGCAGTGAATCGTACGGGGACACGGGAGGCGGCTACACCTTC
>TRBJ1-2|NA|TRBV6-5|NA
CASSRVQGLDGYTF
TGTGCCAGCAGCCGCGTACAGGGCCTGGATGGCTACACCTTC
>TRBJ2-1|once|TRBV4-3|NA
CASSQDGGTQFF
TGCGCCAGCAGCCAAGATGGAGGCACCCAGTTCTTC